These 8 T cell receptor beta chains originate from one sample sequenced in a study of T cell responses to AZD1222 COVID-19 vaccine. Repertoires were generated with immunoSEQ multiplex PCR, while TCRdb's copy carries only in-frame clones and drops some. The top ten clones hold approximately 11% of a sample with around 35,000 clones, under 90% of them seen once. The sample consisted of peripheral blood, taken 28 days after the second AZD1222 dose. These receptors came from an adult who received the AZD1222 COVID-19 vaccine.

The rearrangement joins TRBV5-1 to TRBJ2-7; the D gene is possibly TRBD2 (7 bases). This CDR3 has 14 residues. The V end lost 5 bases, the J end lost 3 bases, and 15 bases lay between the germline ends. Germline V gene sequence: CDR1 SGHRS, CDR2 YFSETQ. CDR3 in amino acids: CASSHGGLDYEQYF. The CDR3 DNA sequence: TGCGCCAGCAGTCACGGGGGGCTCGACTACGAGCAGTACTTC.

This clone was detected only once. The rearrangement joins TRBV15 to TRBJ1-1, with D perhaps TRBD1 (6 bases). Germline CDR1 and CDR2: LNHNV and YYDKDF (reference sequence). V dropped 5 bases and J dropped 5 bases, with 21 bases sitting between them. This CDR3 has 16 amino acids. The CDR3 coding sequence is TGTGCCACCAGCCCCCCCCGGCAGGGAAGGGGGACTGAAGCTTTCTTT. Translated, it gives CATSPPRQGRGTEAFF.

The chain recombines TRBV4-2 with TRBJ2-3; D possibly matches TRBD1 or TRBD2 (5 bases each). Germline V CDR1 and CDR2: LGHNA, YNFKEQ. The CDR3 extends over 14 amino acids. The ends were cut back, 9 bases at V and 1 base at J, with 14 bases in the middle. The CDR3 sequence: CASQRGAGTDTQYF. DNA of the CDR3: TGTGCCAGTCAAAGAGGGGCGGGCACAGATACGCAGTATTTT.

The gene calls are TRBV19 and TRBJ1-2; D is uncertain. V lost 6 bases to trimming and J lost 1 base, with 6 bases between them. Germline CDR1 is LNHDA and CDR2 is SQIVND (reference sequence). The CDR3 loop spans 12 amino acids. The CDR3 bases are TGTGCCAGTAGGGGCAGTAACTATGGCTACACCTTC. Its translation: CASRGSNYGYTF.

In DNA, the CDR3 is TGTGCCAGCAGCCGGGCCACAGGGGGCGGCGAGACCCAGTACTTC. This sequence encodes CASSRATGGGETQYF. J is TRBJ2-5 and V is TRBV3-1 (or the pseudogene TRBV3-2), with 9 nucleotides matching TRBD1. CDR3 length: 15 amino acids. Germline V gene sequence: CDR1 LGHDT, CDR2 YNNKEL (reference sequence). V was clipped by 4 bases and J by 5 bases; unmatched bases: 8.

V is TRBV7-8 and J is TRBJ2-7, with D perhaps given as TRBD1 or TRBD2 (6 bases each). CDR3 size: 19 residues. Trimming left V 2 bases short and J 0 bases short, with 23 bases between. Germline CDR1 reads SGHVS; CDR2 reads FQNEAQ. The CDR3 DNA follows: TGTGCCAGCAGCTTATTTCGGTTTTTTGCGGGACAAAACTCCTACGAGCAGTACTTC. It codes for CASSLFRFFAGQNSYEQYF. Full variable domain (outside the CDR3, taken from reference TRBV7-8 and TRBJ2-7): GAGVSQSPRYKVAKRGQDVALRCDPISGHVSLFWYQQALGQGPEFLTYFQNEAQLDKSGLPSDRFFAERPEGSVSTLKIQRTQQEDSAVYLCASSLFRFFAGQNSYEQYFGPGTRLTVT.

This clone occurred once. The chain has TRBV10-3 and TRBJ1-1; no clear D gene. V was pared by 3 bases and J by 11 bases, with 16 bases between. The CDR3 contains 13 residues. Looked up from germline, CDR1 is ENHRY and CDR2 is SYGVKD. The CDR3 reads CAISDRADGKAFF. In nucleotides, the CDR3 is TGTGCCATCAGTGATCGTGCAGATGGAAAGGCTTTCTTT.

V gene TRBV28 combines with J gene TRBJ1-4; no definite D call. Trimming took 6 bases from V and 3 from J, leaving 14 bases between them. CDR3 length: 15 residues. Looked up from germline, CDR1 is MDHEN and CDR2 is SYDVKM. The CDR3 protein is CASSSQVMANEKLFF. Here the CDR3 DNA reads TGTGCCAGCAGCTCCCAAGTTATGGCTAATGAAAAACTGTTTTTT.